This T cell receptor beta chain was documented in a study of shared clonotypes between healthy human individuals. Between the trimmed V and J ends, which lost 1 base and 10 bases, there was a span of 13 bases. Looked up from germline, CDR1 is SGHTA and CDR2 is FQGNSA. The CDR3 contains 13 residues. Authors' analysis steps: Quality scores were absent from the junction-only immunoSEQ sequences, so filtering differed. Sequenced by immunoSEQ multiplex PCR; TCRdb stores in-frame clones only, minus some. V and J calls and clone size are those listed in that table; D and trimming were worked out from the DNA. The sample contains 520,000 or so clones, more than 65% of which appear only once.

This chain joins TRBV7-2 and TRBJ1-1; no definite D call. Sequencing was performed on PBMCs. This receptor was obtained from a woman in her 40s in good health. Some clones in this sample may be carry-over from other donors' samples. In DNA, the CDR3 is TGTGCCAGCAGCTTAGTTGCAGATGGGCGAGCTTTCTTT. Residues: CASSLVADGRAFF.